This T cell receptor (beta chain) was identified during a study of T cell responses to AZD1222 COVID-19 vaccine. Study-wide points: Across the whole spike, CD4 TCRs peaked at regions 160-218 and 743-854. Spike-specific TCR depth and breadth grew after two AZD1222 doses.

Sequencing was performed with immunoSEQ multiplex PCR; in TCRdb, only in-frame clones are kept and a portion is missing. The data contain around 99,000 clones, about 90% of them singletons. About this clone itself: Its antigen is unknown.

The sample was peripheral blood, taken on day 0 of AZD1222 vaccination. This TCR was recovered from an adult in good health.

The DNA of the CDR3 is TGTGCCAGCAGCTTCCCCTCCCCGGGACCGACGAACACCGGGGAGCTGTTTTTT. Encoded protein: CASSFPSPGPTNTGELFF. The chain combines TRBV7-9 with TRBJ2-2; the D call may be TRBD1 or TRBD2 (5 bases each). Per the germline V gene, CDR1 is SEHNR and CDR2 is FQNEAQ (reference sequence). Trimming took off 3 bases at V and 0 bases at J, with 17 bases between the two ends. This CDR3 is built from 18 residues.